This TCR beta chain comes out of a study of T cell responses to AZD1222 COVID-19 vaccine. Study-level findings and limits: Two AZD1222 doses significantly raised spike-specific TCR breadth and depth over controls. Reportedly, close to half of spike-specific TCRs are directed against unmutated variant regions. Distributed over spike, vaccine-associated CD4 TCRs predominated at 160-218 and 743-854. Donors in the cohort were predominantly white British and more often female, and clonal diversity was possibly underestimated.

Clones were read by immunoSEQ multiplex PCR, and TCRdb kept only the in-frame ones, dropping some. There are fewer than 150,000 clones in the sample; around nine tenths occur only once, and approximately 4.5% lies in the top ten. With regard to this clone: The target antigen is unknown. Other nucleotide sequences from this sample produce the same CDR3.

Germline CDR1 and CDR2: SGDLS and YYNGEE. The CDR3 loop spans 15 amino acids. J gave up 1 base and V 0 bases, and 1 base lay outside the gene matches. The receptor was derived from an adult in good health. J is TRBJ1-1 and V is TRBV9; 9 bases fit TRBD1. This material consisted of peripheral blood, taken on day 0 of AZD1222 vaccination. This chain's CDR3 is CASSVGTGANTEAFF. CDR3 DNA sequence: TGTGCCAGCAGCGTAGGGACAGGGGCGAACACTGAAGCTTTCTTT.